Listed below are T cell receptor beta chains from one sample, sequenced in a study of molecular identifiers for immune sequencing clone quantification. MiXCR was run by TCRdb on the PCR reads, yielding one entry per CDR3 protein. This sample has roughly 50,000 distinct CDR3 sequences, with roughly a third found just once. Source material: naive CD8+ T cells from blood, with Jurkat cell RNA spiked in. The receptors were sampled from a human donor in good health. Some libraries in this study had Jurkat cell RNA spiked in. Each CDR3 is given without its conserved first and last residue. Fields, in order: J gene, V gene, CDR3 length, CDR3 protein.

j_gene: TRBJ1-5; v_gene: TRBV6-2/TRBV6-3; len: 11; CDR3aa: ASRDRVYQPQQ
j_gene: TRBJ2-2; v_gene: TRBV27; len: 11; CDR3aa: ASSPTGAGGLL
j_gene: TRBJ2-1; v_gene: TRBV24-1; len: 11; CDR3aa: ATRDRGRHEQF
j_gene: TRBJ2-7; v_gene: TRBV7-8; len: 11; CDR3aa: ASSPEAHYVQY
j_gene: TRBJ2-7; v_gene: TRBV28; len: 13; CDR3aa: ASSLLSESSYELY
j_gene: TRBJ1-1; v_gene: TRBV27; len: 14; CDR3aa: ASSLFQGARRTEAF
j_gene: TRBJ2-5; v_gene: TRBV7-9; len: 11; CDR3aa: ASSLAGPETQY
j_gene: TRBJ2-1; v_gene: TRBV5-1; len: 13; CDR3aa: ASSLDSIPYSEQF
j_gene: TRBJ2-4; v_gene: TRBV5-1; len: 12; CDR3aa: ASSTTGEGDIQY
j_gene: TRBJ1-5; v_gene: TRBV28; len: 10; CDR3aa: ASSFTNQPQH
j_gene: TRBJ2-3; v_gene: TRBV9; len: 13; CDR3aa: ASSFTRSGTDTQY
j_gene: TRBJ2-5; v_gene: TRBV6-5; len: 13; CDR3aa: ASSYLLAGRETQY
j_gene: TRBJ2-1; v_gene: TRBV4-2; len: 15; CDR3aa: ASSQEKSQGRLGEQF
j_gene: TRBJ2-2; v_gene: TRBV3-1; len: 13; CDR3aa: ASSTIQTNTGELF
j_gene: TRBJ2-3; v_gene: TRBV7-6; len: 14; CDR3aa: ASSSTSGRATDTQY
j_gene: NA; v_gene: TRBV18; len: 14; CDR3aa: ASSPGTERLVPEQY
j_gene: TRBJ2-3; v_gene: TRBV19; len: 12; CDR3aa: ASSPGIGTDTQY
j_gene: TRBJ2-6; v_gene: TRBV7-6; len: 15; CDR3aa: ASSPGQTPSGANVLT
j_gene: TRBJ1-1; v_gene: TRBV12-3/TRBV12-4; len: 13; CDR3aa: ASSRGIGRGTEAF
j_gene: TRBJ2-1; v_gene: TRBV12-3/TRBV12-4; len: 13; CDR3aa: ASSSYYSSYNEQF
j_gene: TRBJ2-7; v_gene: TRBV9; len: 12; CDR3aa: ASSARDLPYEQY
j_gene: TRBJ1-1; v_gene: TRBV13; len: 10; CDR3aa: ASSLKSPEAY
j_gene: TRBJ2-4; v_gene: TRBV4-3; len: 14; CDR3aa: ASSQDGAGGLVIQY
j_gene: TRBJ2-7; v_gene: TRBV7-9; len: 13; CDR3aa: ASSSRDRESYEQY
j_gene: TRBJ2-7; v_gene: TRBV7-6; len: 11; CDR3aa: ASSLDEVSEQY
j_gene: TRBJ2-2; v_gene: TRBV19; len: 13; CDR3aa: ASSLWAQDTGELF
j_gene: TRBJ2-3; v_gene: TRBV5-5; len: 12; CDR3aa: ASSLPGNLDTQY
j_gene: TRBJ2-3; v_gene: TRBV9; len: 14; CDR3aa: ASSPPYASSTDTQY
j_gene: TRBJ2-7; v_gene: TRBV6-5; len: 12; CDR3aa: ASSWDRSSYEQY
j_gene: TRBJ2-3; v_gene: TRBV7-9; len: 12; CDR3aa: ASSLLDVTDTQY
j_gene: TRBJ2-7; v_gene: TRBV6-5; len: 12; CDR3aa: ASSFGQYSYEQY
j_gene: TRBJ2-5; v_gene: TRBV9; len: 12; CDR3aa: ASSLRDYQETQY
j_gene: TRBJ2-1; v_gene: TRBV28; len: 12; CDR3aa: ASTPGQGLYEQF
j_gene: TRBJ1-1; v_gene: TRBV20-1; len: 8; CDR3aa: SARTGEAF
j_gene: TRBJ2-7; v_gene: TRBV3-1; len: 13; CDR3aa: ASSQDGSTGREQY
j_gene: TRBJ1-1; v_gene: TRBV11-2; len: 11; CDR3aa: ASSFAFGDEAF
j_gene: TRBJ2-7; v_gene: TRBV6-5; len: 12; CDR3aa: ASSYSDRGNEQY
j_gene: TRBJ2-3; v_gene: TRBV28; len: 12; CDR3aa: ASTNSGSTDTQY
j_gene: TRBJ2-7; v_gene: TRBV27; len: 13; CDR3aa: ASSPWTSGHGEQY
j_gene: TRBJ2-2; v_gene: TRBV7-2; len: 13; CDR3aa: ASSHYMLNTGELF
j_gene: TRBJ2-7; v_gene: TRBV7-9; len: 11; CDR3aa: ASSAALVYEQY
j_gene: TRBJ2-5; v_gene: TRBV12-3/TRBV12-4; len: 12; CDR3aa: ASSPTGQVETQY
j_gene: TRBJ2-5; v_gene: TRBV7-9; len: 13; CDR3aa: AGSHTLTFQETQY
j_gene: TRBJ2-7; v_gene: TRBV6-6; len: 14; CDR3aa: ASSYSRTGDSYEQY
j_gene: TRBJ2-7; v_gene: TRBV28; len: 18; CDR3aa: ASSSPGWREGRGASYEQY
j_gene: TRBJ1-1; v_gene: TRBV19; len: 14; CDR3aa: ASSILPGTPNTEAF
j_gene: TRBJ2-7; v_gene: TRBV6-1; len: 13; CDR3aa: ASSPGLASPYEQY
j_gene: TRBJ2-1; v_gene: TRBV2; len: 17; CDR3aa: ASSVLREGRKSSYNEQF
j_gene: TRBJ2-6; v_gene: TRBV6-2/TRBV6-3; len: 15; CDR3aa: ASSYILGESGANVLT
j_gene: TRBJ1-2; v_gene: TRBV20-1; len: 11; CDR3aa: SAPKDSFYGYT
j_gene: TRBJ2-3; v_gene: TRBV19; len: 13; CDR3aa: ASSWVTSGTDTQY
j_gene: TRBJ1-5; v_gene: TRBV12-3/TRBV12-4; len: 12; CDR3aa: ASRPWGANQPQH
j_gene: TRBJ2-7; v_gene: TRBV7-6; len: 12; CDR3aa: ASSINRGPYEQY
j_gene: TRBJ2-1; v_gene: TRBV29-1; len: 13; CDR3aa: SVEAEAGVYNEQF
j_gene: TRBJ2-5; v_gene: TRBV11-2; len: 13; CDR3aa: ASSIEPHSGETQY